Included here is one TCR beta chain sequence, with context. Its antigen is unidentified. PCR amplification relied on 60 Vbeta primers (plus 13 Jbeta primers). The assay was immunoSEQ multiplex PCR, and TCRdb's table has in-frame clones only and misses some. The sample holds approximately 170,000 clones, 85% seen once. This sample is part of a study of cytomegalovirus exposure and HLA in healthy donors. Study-level results: Some highly shared sequence variants likely arose as a pipeline artifact. Among the most significant clusters, several appeared linked to common viral pathogens in a later analysis. In a later analysis, TCR beta V- and J-gene trimming was associated with a missense DCLRE1C variant.

Sample: PBMCs. This clonotype was obtained from a boy aged 2 to 9 in good health and CMV-seronegative.

CDR3 loop: CASSYSRRGLNYGYTF. The DNA of the CDR3 is TGTGCCAGCAGTTACTCGAGGAGGGGCCTAAACTATGGCTACACCTTC. This sequence joins TRBV6-5 and TRBJ1-2; tentative D call: TRBD1 (5 bases). V was cut by 0 bases and J by 2 bases, with 13 bases left in between. Germline V gene lookup returns CDR1 MNHEY and CDR2 SVGAGI. The CDR3 length is 16 residues.